This T cell receptor beta chain is from a study of CDR3 diversity in severe acne. Germline V gives CDR1 SGHTA, CDR2 FQGTGA. CDR3 size: 13 residues. V was clipped by 0 bases and J by 7 bases, with 7 bases between them. In TCRdb, the PCR reads were re-called with MiXCR into one record per CDR3 protein. The sample has more than 85,000 distinct CDR3 sequences, 48% seen once. The V gene is TRBV7-3, the J gene TRBJ1-5, with D perhaps TRBD1 (6 bases). Material for sequencing was blood. This sequence originates from a male donor in good health, serving as a control. The CDR3: CASSLTGGQPQHF. The CDR3 region has the DNA TGTGCCAGCAGCTTAACAGGGGGGCAGCCCCAGCATTTT.